The 23 T cell receptor beta chains below come from one sample, sequenced in a study of blood T cell repertoires in COVID-19. Assay: immunoSEQ multiplex PCR; the TCRdb copy retains only in-frame clones and omits some. The sample has approximately 230,000 clones, 87% seen once. The sample was PBMCs or T cells enriched from blood (not recorded which). The receptors here all came from a woman aged 30 to 39 with acute COVID-19.

The chain carries TRBV7-3 and TRBJ1-1, with D tentatively TRBD1 (5 bases). Trimming cost V 5 bases and J 5 bases, with 15 bases left between them. CDR1 is SGHTA and CDR2 is FQGTGA in the germline V gene. This CDR3 has 14 amino acids. The DNA of the CDR3 is TGTGCCAGCAGCCCAAAGGCGGGGGGGACTGAAGCTTTCTTT. Its protein is CASSPKAGGTEAFF.

V gene TRBV6-2 or TRBV6-3 combines with J gene TRBJ2-5; the match to TRBD2 covers 12 bases. In germline, CDR1 is MNHEY, CDR2 SVGEGT. This CDR3 has 15 amino acids. The junction had 5 bases not matched to a gene; V was cut back by 4 bases and J by 5 bases. The CDR3: CASSWTSGIGETQYF. The CDR3 DNA follows: TGTGCCAGCAGTTGGACTAGCGGGATTGGGGAGACCCAGTACTTC.

With respect to this clone: The sample contains more than one DNA sequence encoding this CDR3. The chain combines TRBV7-9 with TRBJ1-2; a possible D gene is TRBD1 (5 bases). Trimming removed 1 base from V and 4 bases from J, with 7 bases in between. The CDR3 consists of 13 residues. Germline CDR1 SEHNR, CDR2 FQNEAQ (reference sequence). The DNA of the CDR3 is TGTGCCAGCAGCTTAGGACAGATCTATGGCTACACCTTC. This codes for CASSLGQIYGYTF.

The V gene is TRBV18, the J gene TRBJ2-1, with 9 bases identical to TRBD1. This CDR3 is 14 amino acids long. Per germline, CDR1 KGHSH and CDR2 LQKENI. The J segment lost 8 bases and the V segment lost 5 bases, leaving 7 bases of the junction unmatched. The CDR3 DNA is TGTGCCAGCTCATCTCGGGACAGGGAAGATGAGCAGTTCTTC. Residues: CASSSRDREDEQFF. Variable domain in full (rest from reference TRBV18 and TRBJ2-1): NAGVMQNPRHLVRRRGQEARLRCSPMKGHSHVYWYRQLPEEGLKFMVYLQKENIIDESGMPKERFSAEFPKEGPSILRIQQVVRGDSAAYFCASSSRDREDEQFFGPGTRLTVL.

This chain uses TRBV7-3 with TRBJ2-3, with 7 bases lining up with TRBD1. The CDR3 covers 14 residues. Germline V lookup: CDR1 SGHTA, CDR2 FQGTGA. V lost 8 bases to trimming and J lost 4 bases; unmatched junction nucleotides: 9. The CDR3 nucleotides read TGTGCCAGCGCGACAGGGTCTTCCCCAGATACGCAGTATTTT. Amino acid sequence: CASATGSSPDTQYF.

This chain joins TRBV5-1 and TRBJ1-2, with D possibly TRBD1 on 5 matching bases. CDR1 is SGHRS, CDR2 YFSETQ, per germline. This CDR3 is built from 14 residues. Trimming removed 1 base at V and 8 bases at J, with 15 bases between. CDR3: CASSLQGEMGGYTF. CDR3 sequence (DNA): TGCGCCAGCAGCTTGCAGGGCGAGATGGGGGGCTACACCTTC.

This rearrangement joins TRBV5-1 to TRBJ2-7; 9 positions agree with TRBD2. V trimming: 0 bases; J trimming: 5 bases; junction bases outside the gene matches: 3. There are 14 residues in the CDR3. Germline V gives CDR1 SGHRS, CDR2 YFSETQ. The CDR3 protein is CASSLGLAVDEQYF. Written as DNA, the CDR3 is TGCGCCAGCAGCTTGGGACTAGCGGTTGACGAGCAGTACTTC. Full variable domain (remainder filled in from reference TRBV5-1 and TRBJ2-7): KAGVTQTPRYLIKTRGQQVTLSCSPISGHRSVSWYQQTPGQGLQFLFEYFSETQRNKGNFPGRFSGRQFSNSRSEMNVSTLELGDSALYLCASSLGLAVDEQYFGPGTRLTVT.

This rearrangement joins TRBV25-1 to TRBJ1-3; no clear D gene. The CDR3 spans 12 residues. V was trimmed by 7 bases and J by 5 bases, leaving 9 bases between them. Per the germline V gene, CDR1 is MGHDK and CDR2 is SYGVNS. The CDR3 sequence: CASTSHRNTIYF. In nucleotides, the CDR3 is TGTGCCAGCACTTCTCACAGAAACACCATATATTTT.

V usage is TRBV6-2 or TRBV6-3 and J usage is TRBJ2-1; tentative D call: TRBD2 (6 bases). CDR1 MNHEY and CDR2 SVGEGT come from the germline V gene. This CDR3 region has 15 residues. V was clipped by 2 bases and J by 2 bases, with 10 bases between them. CDR3 region: CASSYAGEAYNEQFF. Here the CDR3 DNA reads TGTGCCAGCAGTTACGCCGGGGAGGCCTACAATGAGCAGTTCTTC.

The chain employs TRBV7-3 and TRBJ1-2; TRBD1 is a possible D gene (5 bases). There are 13 residues in the CDR3. Germline V gives CDR1 SGHTA, CDR2 FQGTGA. Trimming shortened V by 2 bases and J by 5 bases, and 9 bases separated the two germline ends. In DNA, the CDR3 is TGTGCCAGCAGCTTAGCAACAGGATATGGCTACACCTTC. Translation: CASSLATGYGYTF.

The genes are TRBV21-1 and TRBJ1-1. TRBV21-1 constitutes a pseudogene. The CDR3 is made up of 11 amino acids. CDR3 DNA: TGTGCCAGCTCTCCGGGGATCGAAGCTTTCTTT. Its protein product is CASSPGIEAFF.

This rearrangement joins TRBV6-5 to TRBJ1-1; D not resolved. The CDR3 runs 14 residues. Germline-derived CDR1 and CDR2 are MNHEY and SVGAGI. The V end was cut by 7 bases, the J end by 7 bases, with 19 bases between. The CDR3 nucleotides are TGTGCCAGCATATCTCCCCGGCGCGGGAATGAAGCTTTCTTT. Amino acids: CASISPRRGNEAFF.

The V and J genes are TRBV28 and TRBJ1-1; 7 bases align to TRBD1. Germline trimming cut 5 bases from V and 4 bases from J; bases unmatched to any gene: 4. This CDR3 is built from 13 residues. Germline V CDR1 and CDR2: MDHEN, SYDVKM. This chain's CDR3 is CASSLSGGTEAFF. The CDR3 DNA reads as TGTGCCAGCAGTCTTTCAGGGGGCACTGAAGCTTTCTTT.

This clone was counted a single time. The J gene is TRBJ2-2, the V gene TRBV19; 9 bases line up with TRBD2. The trim removed 5 bases at V and 5 bases at J, leaving 6 bases unmatched. Per the germline V gene, CDR1 is LNHDA and CDR2 is SQIVND (reference sequence). The CDR3 length is 15 residues. CDR3 DNA: TGTGCCAGTAGTGGGCTAGCGGGACGAACCGGGGAGCTGTTTTTT. Its protein is CASSGLAGRTGELFF.

Of note for this clone: This sample also contains other DNA sequences that code for the same CDR3. The chain joins TRBV7-9 to TRBJ1-2; D unresolved. The CDR3 contains 12 residues. V was trimmed by 1 base and J by 4 bases, leaving 4 bases between them. The germline V gene has CDR1 SEHNR and CDR2 FQNEAQ (reference sequence). CDR3 region: CASSLDSYGYTF. The CDR3, as DNA: TGTGCCAGCAGCTTAGACAGCTATGGCTACACCTTC.

This chain links TRBV15 with TRBJ2-1; the D gene is possibly TRBD2 (7 bases). This CDR3 region has 16 residues. V lost 0 bases to trimming and J lost 4 bases, with 13 bases between them. Germline loops: CDR1 LNHNV, CDR2 YYDKDF (reference sequence). The CDR3 DNA sequence: TGTGCCACCAGCAGAGAGACCGGGGGGCAGTACAATGAGCAGTTCTTC. This sequence encodes CATSRETGGQYNEQFF.

The CDR3 DNA reads as TGTGCCAGTAGTCACCGGGCGGGGATAGAGAATCAGCCCCAGCATTTT. As protein: CASSHRAGIENQPQHF. The rearrangement joins TRBV19 to TRBJ1-5; D is ambiguous. Germline values: CDR1 LNHDA, CDR2 SQIVND (reference sequence). This CDR3 has 16 residues. V gave up 5 bases and J gave up 4 bases, with 18 bases separating them.

The chain has TRBV5-1 and TRBJ2-3; 12 bases line up with TRBD2. Germline values: CDR1 SGHRS, CDR2 YFSETQ. The CDR3 loop spans 17 amino acids. Losses at the gene ends were 4 bases for V and 0 bases for J; bases not matched to a gene: 6. The chain's CDR3 is CASSRSLAGGSTDTQYF. The CDR3, as DNA: TGCGCCAGCAGCCGATCTCTAGCGGGGGGGAGCACAGATACGCAGTATTTT.

About this clone: Other DNA sequences from this sample encode an identical CDR3 as well. The chain combines TRBV28 with TRBJ1-1; 7 nucleotides align to TRBD1. The length of the CDR3 is 12 residues. The ends lost 6 bases at V and 4 bases at J; junction bases unmatched: 2. CDR1 and CDR2 (germline): MDHEN, SYDVKM. The CDR3 spells CASSTGVTEAFF. The CDR3 DNA is TGTGCCAGCAGCACAGGGGTCACTGAAGCTTTCTTT.

The chain links TRBV28 to TRBJ2-7, with 8 bases that match TRBD2. Germline loops: CDR1 MDHEN, CDR2 SYDVKM. CDR3 length: 13 residues. After removal of 9 bases from V and 6 bases from J, the junction contained 10 bases not matched to a gene. The CDR3 sequence: CASRSGSPGEQYF. CDR3 sequence (DNA): TGTGCCAGTAGAAGCGGGAGCCCTGGCGAGCAGTACTTC.

CDR3 in DNA: TGTGCCAGCAGGGGATCAGGGGGACCTTCCTACGAGCAGTACTTC. Translating gives CASRGSGGPSYEQYF. The genes are TRBV3-1 (or the pseudogene TRBV3-2) and TRBJ2-7; 7 bases line up with TRBD1. CDR3 length: 15 amino acids. The germline V gene has CDR1 LGHDT and CDR2 YNNKEL (reference sequence). Germline trimming cut 6 bases from V and 1 base from J; bases unmatched to any gene: 9.

The rearrangement links TRBV6-2 or TRBV6-3 to TRBJ1-5; D not certain. The V end was cut by 2 bases, the J end by 0 bases, with 8 bases between. Germline assignment: CDR1 MNHEY and CDR2 SVGEGT. This CDR3 comprises 15 residues. This chain's CDR3 is CASSYGQYSNQPQHF. CDR3 coding DNA: TGTGCCAGCAGTTACGGCCAGTATAGCAATCAGCCCCAGCATTTT.

The J gene is TRBJ2-1, the V gene TRBV6-2 or TRBV6-3; a weak D match, TRBD2 (6 bases). V lost 5 bases and J 4 bases, leaving 15 bases between the germline ends. The CDR3 has 15 residues. The germline V gene encodes CDR1 MNHEY and CDR2 SVGEGT. The CDR3 DNA sequence: TGTGCCAGCAGTCCCCGGGACTGGCGGTACAATGAGCAGTTCTTC. This sequence encodes CASSPRDWRYNEQFF.